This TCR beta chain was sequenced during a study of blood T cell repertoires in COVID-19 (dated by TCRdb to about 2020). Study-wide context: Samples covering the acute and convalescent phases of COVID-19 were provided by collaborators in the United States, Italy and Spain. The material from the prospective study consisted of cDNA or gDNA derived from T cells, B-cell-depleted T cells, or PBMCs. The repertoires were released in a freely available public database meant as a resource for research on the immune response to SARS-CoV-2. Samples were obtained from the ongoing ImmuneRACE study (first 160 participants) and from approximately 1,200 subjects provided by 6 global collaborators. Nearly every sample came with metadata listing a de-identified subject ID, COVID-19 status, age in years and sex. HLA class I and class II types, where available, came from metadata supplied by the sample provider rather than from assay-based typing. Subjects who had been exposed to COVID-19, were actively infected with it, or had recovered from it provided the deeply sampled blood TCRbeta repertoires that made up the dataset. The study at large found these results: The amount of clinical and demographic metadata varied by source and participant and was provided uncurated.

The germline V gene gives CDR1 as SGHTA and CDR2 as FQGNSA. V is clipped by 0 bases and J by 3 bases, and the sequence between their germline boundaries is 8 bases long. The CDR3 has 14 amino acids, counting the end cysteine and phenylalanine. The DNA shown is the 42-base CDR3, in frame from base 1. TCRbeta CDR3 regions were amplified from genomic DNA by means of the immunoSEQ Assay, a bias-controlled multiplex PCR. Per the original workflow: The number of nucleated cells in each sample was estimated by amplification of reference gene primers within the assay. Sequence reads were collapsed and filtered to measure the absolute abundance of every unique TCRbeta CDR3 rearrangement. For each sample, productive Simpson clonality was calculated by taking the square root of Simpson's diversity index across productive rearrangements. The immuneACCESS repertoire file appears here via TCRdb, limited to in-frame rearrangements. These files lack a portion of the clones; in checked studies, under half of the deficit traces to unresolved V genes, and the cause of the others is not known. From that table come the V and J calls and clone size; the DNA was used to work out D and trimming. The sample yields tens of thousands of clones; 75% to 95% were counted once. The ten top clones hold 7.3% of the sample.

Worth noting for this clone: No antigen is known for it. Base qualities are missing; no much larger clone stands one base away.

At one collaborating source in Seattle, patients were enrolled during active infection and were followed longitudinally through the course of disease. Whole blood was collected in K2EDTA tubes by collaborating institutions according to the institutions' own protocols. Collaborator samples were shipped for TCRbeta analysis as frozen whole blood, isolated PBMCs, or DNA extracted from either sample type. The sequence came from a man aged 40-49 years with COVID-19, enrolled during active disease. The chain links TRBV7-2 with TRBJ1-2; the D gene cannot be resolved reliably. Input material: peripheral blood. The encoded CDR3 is CASSLAFGDYGYTF. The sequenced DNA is TGTGCCAGCAGCTTAGCGTTCGGGGACTATGGCTACACCTTC.